This TCR beta chain was sequenced for a study of shared clonotypes between healthy human individuals. Method: immunoSEQ multiplex PCR; TCRdb's copy keeps in-frame clones and lacks some. Counted here are roughly 2.1 million clones, roughly 91% occurring once; the ten biggest clones make up 1.7%. CD8 cells regarded as naive lacked CD45RO, were positively chosen for CCR7, and omitted terminally differentiated effector memory CD45RA+ cells. Healthy adults negative for HIV, lacking recent acute infections or vaccinations, served as donors. The TCR originated in a man younger than 30 in good health. Some clones in this sample may be carry-over from other donors' samples. Specimen: naive CD8+ T cells from PBMCs.

The CDR3 reads CASSQGQLGGIYEQYF. In DNA form, the CDR3 reads TGCGCCAGCAGCCAAGGACAGCTTGGGGGGATCTACGAGCAGTACTTC. The chain is built from TRBV4-3 and TRBJ2-7; perhaps TRBD2 as D (6 bases). Trimming shortened V by 1 base and J by 3 bases, and 16 bases separated the two germline ends. The CDR3 has 16 residues. Germline CDR1 LGHNA, CDR2 YSLEER.